A selection of T cell receptor beta chains follows, all from one sample in a study of identical twins. TCRdb re-called the 5' RACE reads through MiXCR, storing one row per CDR3 protein. The data hold some 300,000 distinct CDR3 sequences, with roughly an eighth observed a single time. These records were also assigned to another study, of yellow fever vaccine responses in identical twins.

The sequenced sample consisted of CD8+ T cells sorted from blood. The receptors originated from a woman younger than 35 in good health. CDR3s include the opening cysteine and the closing phenylalanine or tryptophan. The D gene is left open where the match is weak. Some rows have no size entry. The others give once, few or many, or a class for an expanded clone.

cdr3_length j_call v_call clone_size d_call cdr3_aa cdr3_nt
12 TRBJ2-1 TRBV25-1 few NA CASSGRGAEQFF TGTGCCAGCAGTGGGAGGGGGGCGGAGCAGTTCTTC
15 TRBJ2-1 TRBV7-9 NA NA CASSLGAGVNNEQFF TGTGCCAGCAGCTTAGGAGCCGGGGTGAACAATGAGCAGTTCTTC
15 TRBJ1-6 TRBV5-1 many NA CASSLIRARDSPLHF TGCGCCAGCAGCTTGATCCGGGCCCGGGATTCACCCCTCCACTTT
16 TRBJ2-1 TRBV13 NA TRBD2 CASSSVLAGAGNEQFF TGTGCCAGCAGCTCTGTACTAGCGGGAGCCGGCAATGAGCAGTTCTTC
15 TRBJ2-5 TRBV20-1 NA NA CSAREDKLSQETQYF TGCAGTGCTAGAGAAGACAAACTATCCCAAGAGACCCAGTACTTC
15 TRBJ1-2 TRBV27 NA NA CASSPGGQLNYGYTF TGTGCCAGCAGTCCGGGGGGACAACTAAACTATGGCTACACCTTC
16 TRBJ2-1 TRBV11-3 NA TRBD2 CASRGQGLAGYNEQFF TGTGCCAGCCGAGGGCAAGGACTAGCGGGCTACAATGAGCAGTTCTTC
15 TRBJ2-3 TRBV12-3/TRBV12-4 once TRBD2 CTSSLAGGPGDTQYF TGTACCAGCAGTCTAGCGGGGGGGCCAGGAGATACGCAGTATTTT
16 TRBJ2-3 TRBV27 NA NA CASSSGDYLSTDTQYF TGTGCCAGCAGTTCCGGGGATTATTTGAGCACAGATACGCAGTATTTT
16 TRBJ2-1 TRBV3-1 many NA CASSQEGLPFYNEQFF TGTGCCAGCAGCCAAGAGGGGCTTCCATTCTACAATGAGCAGTTCTTC
14 TRBJ2-1 TRBV11-3 few TRBD2 CASSPGLAVNEQFF TGTGCCAGCAGCCCGGGACTAGCGGTCAATGAGCAGTTCTTC
14 TRBJ2-2 TRBV5-4 NA NA CASSFAFDTGELFF TGTGCCAGCAGCTTCGCGTTTGACACCGGGGAGCTGTTTTTT
16 TRBJ2-5 TRBV6-5 NA TRBD2 CASSYSGLDGEETQYF TGTGCCAGCAGTTACTCGGGACTAGACGGGGAAGAGACCCAGTACTTC
15 TRBJ1-6 TRBV20-1 few NA CSATPGRGINSPLHF TGCAGTGCTACGCCGGGCAGGGGAATAAATTCACCCCTCCACTTT
14 TRBJ1-3 TRBV12-3/TRBV12-4 many TRBD1 CASSPGTAGNTIYF TGTGCCAGCAGTCCCGGGACAGCGGGAAACACCATATATTTT
12 TRBJ2-5 TRBV25-1 many NA CASLDRQETQYF TGTGCCTCCCTGGACAGACAAGAGACCCAGTACTTC
14 TRBJ2-3 TRBV29-1 few TRBD2 CSPPGGRGTDTQYF TGCAGCCCCCCCGGCGGGCGGGGGACAGATACGCAGTATTTT
15 TRBJ2-2 TRBV6-1 few TRBD2 CASLPGGEMTGELFF TGTGCCAGCTTACCGGGGGGGGAAATGACCGGGGAGCTGTTTTTT
16 TRBJ2-3 TRBV29-1 NA NA CSVEAGSVIITDTQYF TGCAGCGTTGAGGCAGGGTCGGTGATTATCACAGATACGCAGTATTTT
18 TRBJ2-7 TRBV20-1 NA NA CSATPAGLAAVRGYEQYF TGCAGTGCTACCCCCGCGGGGCTAGCAGCCGTAAGGGGTTACGAGCAGTACTTC
15 TRBJ1-4 TRBV7-8 few NA CASSLYWKKNEKLFF TGTGCCAGCAGCTTGTATTGGAAAAAAAATGAAAAACTGTTTTTT
14 TRBJ1-3 TRBV4-1 many NA CASSQGPSGNTIYF TGCGCCAGCAGCCAAGGACCCAGTGGAAACACCATATATTTT
16 TRBJ2-2 TRBV20-1 few NA CSARDLRALNTGELFF TGCAGTGCTAGAGATCTCAGGGCACTGAACACCGGGGAGCTGTTTTTT
18 TRBJ2-3 TRBV5-1 few NA CASSPSEWRWESTDTQYF TGCGCCAGCAGCCCCTCGGAATGGCGTTGGGAAAGCACAGATACGCAGTATTTT
14 TRBJ2-1 TRBV12-3/TRBV12-4 few NA CASIPTGAYNEQFF TGTGCCAGCATCCCGACGGGGGCCTACAATGAGCAGTTCTTC
15 TRBJ2-1 TRBV4-1 many NA CASSQPGQSYNEQFF TGCGCCAGCAGCCAACCAGGACAGAGCTACAATGAGCAGTTCTTC
13 TRBJ2-1 TRBV20-1 NA NA CSAREEGTNEQFF TGCAGTGCTAGGGAGGAGGGGACCAATGAGCAGTTCTTC
16 TRBJ2-1 TRBV6-4 few NA CASSELRDGNNNEQFF TGTGCCAGCAGTGAACTCCGGGACGGGAACAACAATGAGCAGTTCTTC
16 TRBJ2-3 TRBV11-2 few NA CASSLLSGGWTDTQYF TGTGCCAGCAGCTTACTAAGTGGCGGTTGGACAGATACGCAGTATTTT
12 TRBJ2-1 TRBV28 NA NA CASSVGQDEQFF TGTGCCAGCAGTGTAGGGCAAGATGAGCAGTTCTTC
16 TRBJ2-7 TRBV4-2 NA NA CASSQERLGHSYEQYF TGTGCCAGCAGCCAAGAGCGGTTAGGGCACTCCTACGAGCAGTACTTC
14 TRBJ2-7 TRBV13 few NA CASSAQDTYYEQYF TGTGCCAGCAGCGCCCAGGACACCTACTACGAGCAGTACTTC
15 TRBJ1-6 TRBV20-1 few NA CSAREGWDYNSPLHF TGCAGTGCTAGAGAGGGGTGGGATTATAATTCACCCCTCCACTTT
16 TRBJ2-2 TRBV27 few NA CASSLPSTGTGGELFF TGTGCCAGCAGTTTACCCTCCACAGGGACCGGCGGGGAGCTGTTTTTT
15 TRBJ1-5 TRBV2 NA NA CASKEPQTSNQPQHF TGTGCCAGCAAAGAACCACAAACTAGCAATCAGCCCCAGCATTTT
15 TRBJ2-2 TRBV15 NA TRBD1 CATSRDRGWTGELFF TGTGCCACCAGCAGGGACAGGGGTTGGACCGGGGAGCTGTTTTTT
15 TRBJ2-2 TRBV7-9 few NA CASSMPRYDTGELFF TGTGCCAGCAGCATGCCTCGGTATGACACCGGGGAGCTGTTTTTT
14 TRBJ2-5 TRBV28 NA TRBD1 CATQPTGSQETQYF TGTGCCACCCAGCCGACAGGGTCCCAAGAGACCCAGTACTTC
15 TRBJ2-1 TRBV28 NA TRBD2 CASSFGSSGSNEQFF TGTGCCAGCAGTTTTGGTTCTAGCGGGAGCAATGAGCAGTTCTTC
17 TRBJ2-1 TRBV27 NA NA CASSLLASAYSYNEQFF TGTGCCAGCAGTTTACTAGCGTCGGCCTACTCCTACAATGAGCAGTTCTTC
15 TRBJ2-3 TRBV19 many TRBD2 CASTLSGSFADTQYF TGTGCCAGTACCCTGAGCGGGAGTTTCGCAGATACGCAGTATTTT
12 TRBJ1-1 TRBV12-3/TRBV12-4 many NA CASSLGLTEAFF TGTGCCAGCAGTTTAGGACTCACTGAAGCTTTCTTT
14 TRBJ2-1 TRBV7-9 few NA CASTPPPDANEQFF TGTGCCAGCACCCCTCCCCCAGACGCGAATGAGCAGTTCTTC
14 TRBJ2-1 TRBV4-1 many NA CASSPKGLGDEQFF TGCGCCAGCAGCCCTAAGGGATTGGGAGATGAGCAGTTCTTC
14 TRBJ2-5 TRBV24-1 NA TRBD1 CATSDRTGKETQYF TGTGCCACCAGTGACCGGACAGGAAAAGAGACCCAGTACTTC
15 TRBJ1-5 TRBV3-1 few NA CASSRGTRWDQPQHF TGTGCCAGCAGCCGAGGTACACGTTGGGATCAGCCCCAGCATTTT
17 TRBJ2-1 TRBV21-1 NA NA CASSKATGGLGLDEQFF TGTGCCAGCAGCAAAGCCACAGGGGGCCTCGGCCTCGATGAGCAGTTCTTC
15 TRBJ2-1 TRBV6-5 many NA CASSYLVGAGNEQFF TGTGCCAGCAGTTACCTGGTGGGGGCAGGCAATGAGCAGTTCTTC
13 TRBJ2-1 TRBV7-9 NA NA CASSLLFGNEQFF TGTGCCAGCAGCTTACTATTCGGGAATGAGCAGTTCTTC
14 TRBJ2-7 TRBV15 NA NA CATSRGGGVYEQYF TGTGCCACCAGCAGAGGCGGGGGCGTCTACGAGCAGTACTTC
13 TRBJ2-3 TRBV5-4 NA NA CASSFTWTDTQYF TGTGCCAGCAGCTTCACGTGGACAGATACGCAGTATTTT
15 TRBJ2-1 TRBV4-1 NA TRBD1 CASSFRKDRYNEQFF TGCGCCAGCAGCTTCCGGAAGGACAGGTACAATGAGCAGTTCTTC
12 TRBJ1-1 TRBV27 many TRBD1 CASKTGATEAFF TGTGCCAGCAAAACAGGGGCCACTGAAGCTTTCTTT
14 TRBJ2-1 TRBV20-1 NA TRBD2 CSANLAGGGNEQFF TGCAGTGCTAACCTAGCGGGGGGCGGCAATGAGCAGTTCTTC